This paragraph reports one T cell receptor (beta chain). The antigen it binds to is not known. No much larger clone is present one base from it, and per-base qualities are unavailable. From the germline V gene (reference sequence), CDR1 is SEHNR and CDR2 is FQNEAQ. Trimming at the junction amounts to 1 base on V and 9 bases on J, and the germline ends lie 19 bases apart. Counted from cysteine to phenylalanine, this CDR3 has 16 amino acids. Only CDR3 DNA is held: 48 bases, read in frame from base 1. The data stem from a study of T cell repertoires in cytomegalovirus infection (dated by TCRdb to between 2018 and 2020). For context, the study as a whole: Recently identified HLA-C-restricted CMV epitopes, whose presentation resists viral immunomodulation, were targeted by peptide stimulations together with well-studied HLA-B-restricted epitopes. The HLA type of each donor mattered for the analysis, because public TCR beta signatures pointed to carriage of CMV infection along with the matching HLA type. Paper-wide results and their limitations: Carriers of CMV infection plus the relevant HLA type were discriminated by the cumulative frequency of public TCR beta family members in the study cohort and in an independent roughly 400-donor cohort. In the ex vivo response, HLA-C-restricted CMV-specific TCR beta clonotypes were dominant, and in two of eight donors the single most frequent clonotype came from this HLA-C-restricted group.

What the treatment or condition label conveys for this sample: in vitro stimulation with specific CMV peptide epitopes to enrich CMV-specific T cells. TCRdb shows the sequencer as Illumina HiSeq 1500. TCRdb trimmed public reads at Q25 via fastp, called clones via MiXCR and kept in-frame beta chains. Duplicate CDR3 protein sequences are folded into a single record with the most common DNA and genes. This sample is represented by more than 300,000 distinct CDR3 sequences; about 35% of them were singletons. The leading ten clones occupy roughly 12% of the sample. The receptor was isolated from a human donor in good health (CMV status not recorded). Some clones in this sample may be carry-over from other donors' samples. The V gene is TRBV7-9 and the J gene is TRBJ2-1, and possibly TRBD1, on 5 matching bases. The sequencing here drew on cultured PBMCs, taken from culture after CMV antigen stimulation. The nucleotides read TGTGCCAGCAGCTTAGGACGGGCAGGGCTAAGGGGTGAGCAGTTCTTC. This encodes CASSLGRAGLRGEQFF.